One sample yielded the 21 T cell receptor beta chains listed below, sequenced in a study of PD-1 blockade in classical Hodgkin lymphoma. Time point: newly diagnosed, previously untreated cHL patient sample. The study purified CD4+ T cells from thawed PBMCs using magnetic negative selection. The protocol was immunoSEQ multiplex PCR, while the TCRdb copy is restricted to in-frame clones and leaves out a portion. Of 25,000 to 35,000 clones listed, about 88% are singletons. Source material: CD4+ T cells from blood. The origin of the receptors is a human donor with classical Hodgkin lymphoma.

On this clone itself: Other DNA variants within this sample encode the same CDR3. V and J are TRBV5-1 and TRBJ2-5; no reliable D call. Germline-derived CDR1 and CDR2 are SGHRS and YFSETQ. The ends were cut back, 1 base at V and 5 bases at J, with 9 bases in the middle. There are 13 residues in the CDR3. CDR3 residues: CASSLKGGETQYF. CDR3 in DNA: TGCGCCAGCAGCTTGAAGGGTGGGGAGACCCAGTACTTC.

The rearrangement uses TRBV13 and TRBJ2-5; 9 nucleotides line up with TRBD2. V was clipped by 2 bases and J by 0 bases; unmatched bases: 7. Germline CDR1 is PRHDT and CDR2 is FYEKMQ (reference sequence). This CDR3 has 17 residues. The CDR3 reads CASSLRGTSWYQETQYF. The CDR3 nucleotides are TGTGCCAGCAGCTTACGGGGGACTAGCTGGTACCAAGAGACCCAGTACTTC.

The chain couples TRBV27 to TRBJ2-2, with 7 bases fitting TRBD1. This CDR3 is built from 15 residues. Germline-derived CDR1 and CDR2 are MNHEY and SMNVEV (reference sequence). Trimming cost V 6 bases and J 0 bases; bases outside gene matches: 4. CDR3 loop: CASRKTGANTGELFF. The DNA of the CDR3 is TGTGCCAGCAGGAAAACAGGGGCGAACACCGGGGAGCTGTTTTTT.

The chain uses TRBV6-5 and TRBJ2-2; tentatively, D is TRBD2 (5 bases). There are 15 residues in the CDR3. V dropped 5 bases and J dropped 3 bases, with 13 bases sitting between them. The germline CDR1 and CDR2 sequences are MNHEY and SVGAGI. CDR3 bases: TGTGCCAGCAGTCCCCAGAGCGGTCACACCGGGGAGCTGTTTTTT. It yields the protein CASSPQSGHTGELFF.

The chain joins TRBV5-4 to TRBJ2-5, with D perhaps matching TRBD1 or TRBD2 (6 bases each). V gave up 0 bases and J gave up 4 bases, with 10 bases separating them. Germline V CDR1 and CDR2: SGHNT, YYREEE (reference sequence). This CDR3 has 14 amino acids. The CDR3 protein is CASSLGGASETQYF. The CDR3 bases are TGTGCCAGCAGCTTGGGGGGGGCATCAGAGACCCAGTACTTC.

This chain uses TRBV27 with TRBJ2-5; D possibly uses TRBD1 or TRBD2 (5 bases each). In germline, CDR1 is MNHEY, CDR2 SMNVEV (reference sequence). The CDR3 has 15 residues. The ends were cut back, 3 bases at V and 5 bases at J, with 16 bases in the middle. CDR3 loop: CASSLAGTSAETQYF. The CDR3 region has the DNA TGTGCCAGCAGTTTGGCCGGGACCTCAGCGGAGACCCAGTACTTC.

This clone was recorded once. The V and J genes are TRBV6-6 and TRBJ2-2, with 7 nucleotides matching TRBD1. With V trimmed by 3 bases and J by 2 bases, 6 bases remained unmatched. The CDR3 is made up of 16 amino acids. From germline, CDR1 is MNHNY and CDR2 SVGAGI (reference sequence). The CDR3 region is CASSYFGTVNTGELFF. For the CDR3, the DNA is TGTGCCAGCAGTTATTTTGGGACAGTAAACACCGGGGAGCTGTTTTTT.

This clone appeared a few times. The genes are TRBV6-1 and TRBJ2-2; 9 bases fit TRBD1. The CDR3 has 14 residues. V dropped 6 bases and J dropped 7; count of bases not matched to a gene: 6. CDR1 MNHNS and CDR2 SASEGT come from the germline V gene. The CDR3 bases are TGTGCCAGCAGAAGGGACAGGGTCGGCGGGGAGCTGTTTTTT. It codes for CASRRDRVGGELFF.

The V gene is TRBV7-9, the J gene TRBJ2-3, with D unresolved. Trimming stripped 1 base from V and 0 bases from J, with 5 bases between. CDR3 length equals 14 residues. The germline V gene has CDR1 SEHNR and CDR2 FQNEAQ (reference sequence). DNA for the CDR3: TGTGCCAGCAGCTTAGGCCTTAGCACAGATACGCAGTATTTT. This sequence encodes CASSLGLSTDTQYF.

This chain links TRBV28 with TRBJ2-2; D gene ambiguous. The CDR3 runs 13 residues. The V gene lost 4 bases and the J gene lost 4 bases, with 7 bases spanning the gap. Germline CDR1 reads MDHEN; CDR2 reads SYDVKM. CDR3 residues: CASSSGSTGELFF. Written as DNA, the CDR3 is TGTGCCAGCAGTTCGGGCTCCACCGGGGAGCTGTTTTTT.

The rearrangement joins TRBV6-6 to TRBJ1-5; 10 bases align to TRBD1. Losses at the gene ends were 2 bases for V and 7 bases for J; bases not matched to a gene: 5. Germline CDR1 and CDR2: MNHNY and SVGAGI (reference sequence). CDR3 length equals 15 residues. CDR3 nucleotides: TGTGCCAGCAGTTACGCGACAGGGGGCGGACAGCCCCAGCATTTT. This gives the protein CASSYATGGGQPQHF.

V is TRBV6-1 and J is TRBJ1-2; no definite D call. Germline lookup yields CDR1 MNHNS and CDR2 SASEGT. Trimming took off 7 bases at V and 4 bases at J, with 10 bases between the two ends. CDR3 length equals 12 residues. CDR3 residues: CASTPAGYGYTF. CDR3 nucleotide sequence: TGTGCCAGCACCCCGGCCGGCTATGGCTACACCTTC.

The chain is built from TRBV11-1 and TRBJ1-1; TRBD1 agrees at 10 bases. After removal of 1 base from V and 1 base from J, the junction contained 6 bases not matched to a gene. The CDR3 covers 17 residues. The germline gives CDR1 SGHAT, CDR2 FQDESV (reference sequence). The CDR3 nucleotides read TGTGCCAGCAGCTTAGAAGGGACAGGGGCCCCGAACACTGAAGCTTTCTTT. Protein product: CASSLEGTGAPNTEAFF.

V is TRBV6-5 and J is TRBJ2-7, with D possibly matching TRBD1 (6 bases). The V gene's germline CDR1 is MNHEY and CDR2 SVGAGI. V dropped 5 bases and J dropped 1 base, with 15 bases sitting between them. This CDR3 spans 15 amino acids. Here the CDR3 DNA reads TGTGCCAGCAGTATGGGACATTCGGGGTCCTACGAGCAGTACTTC. Protein product: CASSMGHSGSYEQYF.

The chain is built from TRBV5-5 and TRBJ1-2; D not resolved. Germline lookup yields CDR1 SGHKS and CDR2 YYEKEE (reference sequence). The CDR3 is 11 amino acids. Deletions cut 3 bases from V and 4 bases from J, with 4 bases between. CDR3 region: CASSSFYGYTF. For the CDR3, the DNA is TGTGCCAGCAGCTCGTTCTATGGCTACACCTTC.

This clone was seen a few times. The J gene is TRBJ2-4, the V gene TRBV5-4; 7 nucleotides align to TRBD1. The germline gives CDR1 SGHNT, CDR2 YYREEE (reference sequence). V lost 3 bases and J lost 1; bases outside the gene matches: 4. This CDR3 has 15 residues. CDR3 loop: CASSSYRGAKNIQYF. The CDR3 coding sequence is TGTGCCAGCAGCTCCTACAGGGGCGCCAAAAACATTCAGTACTTC.

The chain combines TRBV10-3 with TRBJ1-6, with a possible D match to TRBD1 (5 bases). CDR3 size: 18 residues. V was clipped by 1 base and J by 0 bases, with 13 bases between them. Germline lookup yields CDR1 ENHRY and CDR2 SYGVKD. The CDR3 here is CAISEWRGDSSYNSPLHF. The CDR3, as DNA: TGTGCCATCAGTGAGTGGCGGGGAGACAGCTCCTATAATTCACCCCTCCACTTT.

The chain is built from TRBV27 and TRBJ2-1; unclear D gene. The CDR3 consists of 14 residues. Germline CDR1 reads MNHEY; CDR2 reads SMNVEV (reference sequence). Trimming stripped 4 bases from V and 6 bases from J, with 13 bases between. Here the CDR3 reads CASSYLVGLNEQFF. In DNA, the CDR3 is TGTGCCAGCAGTTATCTGGTAGGCCTCAATGAGCAGTTCTTC.

The chain joins TRBV5-1 to TRBJ2-6, with 10 bases fitting TRBD2. CDR3 length equals 22 residues. Trimming took 1 base from V and 0 from J; bases not matched to a gene: 16. CDR1 is SGHRS and CDR2 is YFSETQ in the germline V gene. In DNA form, the CDR3 reads TGCGCCAGCAGCTTGTACTACAGAGTAGCGGGAGGCGACGTCTCTGGGGCCAACGTCCTGACTTTC. Amino acids: CASSLYYRVAGGDVSGANVLTF.

The CDR3, as DNA: TGCGCCAGCAGCCGGGACAGGGGGCTGGCCACTGAAGCTTTCTTT. It yields the protein CASSRDRGLATEAFF. This rearrangement joins TRBV5-1 to TRBJ1-1; 12 nucleotides align to TRBD1. V shed 4 bases, J shed 4 bases, and the junction held 5 bases outside the gene matches. This CDR3 comprises 15 residues. Germline assignment: CDR1 SGHRS and CDR2 YFSETQ. The full variable domain, completed using reference TRBV5-1 and TRBJ1-1, is KAGVTQTPRYLIKTRGQQVTLSCSPISGHRSVSWYQQTPGQGLQFLFEYFSETQRNKGNFPGRFSGRQFSNSRSEMNVSTLELGDSALYLCASSRDRGLATEAFFGQGTRLTVV.

The V gene is TRBV6-5, the J gene TRBJ1-3, with TRBD1 identical over 7 bases. V shed 6 bases and J 0 bases; nucleotides not matched to a gene: 5. This CDR3 is built from 15 residues. Germline loops: CDR1 MNHEY, CDR2 SVGAGI. CDR3 sequence: CASRPTGSSGNTIYF. The CDR3, as DNA: TGTGCCAGCAGACCGACAGGGAGCTCTGGAAACACCATATATTTT.